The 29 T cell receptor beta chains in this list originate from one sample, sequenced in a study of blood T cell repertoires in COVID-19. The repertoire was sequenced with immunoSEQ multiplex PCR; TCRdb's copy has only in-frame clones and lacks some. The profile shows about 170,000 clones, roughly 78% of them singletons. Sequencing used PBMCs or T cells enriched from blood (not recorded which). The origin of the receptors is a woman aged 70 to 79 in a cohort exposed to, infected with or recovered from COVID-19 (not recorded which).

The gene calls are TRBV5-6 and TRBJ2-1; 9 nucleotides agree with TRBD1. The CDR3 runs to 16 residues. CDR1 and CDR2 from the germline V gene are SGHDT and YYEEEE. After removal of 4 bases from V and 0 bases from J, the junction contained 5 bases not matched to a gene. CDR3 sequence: CASSPGTGYSYNEQFF. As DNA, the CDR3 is TGTGCCAGCAGCCCCGGGACAGGGTACTCCTACAATGAGCAGTTCTTC.

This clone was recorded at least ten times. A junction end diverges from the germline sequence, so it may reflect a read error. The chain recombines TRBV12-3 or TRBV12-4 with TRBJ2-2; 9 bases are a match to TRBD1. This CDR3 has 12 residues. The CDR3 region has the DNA TGTGCCAGCAGCCCAGACAGGGGGGGGCTGTTTTTT. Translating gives CASSPDRGGLFF.

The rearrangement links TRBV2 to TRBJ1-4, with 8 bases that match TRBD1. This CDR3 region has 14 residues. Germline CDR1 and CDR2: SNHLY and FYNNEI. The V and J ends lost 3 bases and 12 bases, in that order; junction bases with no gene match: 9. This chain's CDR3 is CASSERGRGLELFF. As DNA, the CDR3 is TGTGCCAGCAGTGAGAGGGGCAGGGGGCTGGAACTGTTTTTT.

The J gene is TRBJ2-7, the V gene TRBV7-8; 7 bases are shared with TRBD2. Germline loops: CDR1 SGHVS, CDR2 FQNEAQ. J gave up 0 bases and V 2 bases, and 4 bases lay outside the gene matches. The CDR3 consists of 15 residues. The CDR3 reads CASSLISGYSYEQYF. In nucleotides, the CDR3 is TGTGCCAGCAGCTTAATTAGCGGGTACTCCTACGAGCAGTACTTC. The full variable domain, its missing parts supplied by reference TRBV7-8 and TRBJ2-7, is GAGVSQSPRYKVAKRGQDVALRCDPISGHVSLFWYQQALGQGPEFLTYFQNEAQLDKSGLPSDRFFAERPEGSVSTLKIQRTQQEDSAVYLCASSLISGYSYEQYFGPGTRLTVT.

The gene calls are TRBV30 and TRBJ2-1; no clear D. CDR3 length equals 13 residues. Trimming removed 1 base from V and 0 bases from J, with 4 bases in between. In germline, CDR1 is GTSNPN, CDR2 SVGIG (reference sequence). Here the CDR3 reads CAWSAISYNEQFF. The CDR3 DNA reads TGTGCCTGGAGTGCAATCTCCTACAATGAGCAGTTCTTC. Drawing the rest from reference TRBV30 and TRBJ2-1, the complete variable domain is SQTIHQWPATLVQPVGSPLSLECTVEGTSNPNLYWYRQAAGRGLQLLFYSVGIGQISSEVPQNLSASRPQDRQFILSSKKLLLSDSGFYLCAWSAISYNEQFFGPGTRLTVL.

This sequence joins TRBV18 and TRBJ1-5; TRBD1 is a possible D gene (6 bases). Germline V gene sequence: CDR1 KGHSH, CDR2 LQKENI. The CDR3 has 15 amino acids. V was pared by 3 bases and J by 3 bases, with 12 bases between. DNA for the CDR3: TGTGCCAGCTCACCGGAAGGGGGTCTCAATCAGCCCCAGCATTTT. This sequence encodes CASSPEGGLNQPQHF.

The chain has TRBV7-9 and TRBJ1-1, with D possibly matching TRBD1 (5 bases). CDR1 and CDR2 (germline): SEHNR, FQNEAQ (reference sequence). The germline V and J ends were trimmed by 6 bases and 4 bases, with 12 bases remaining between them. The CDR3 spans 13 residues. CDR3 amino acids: CASRPTGGTEAFF. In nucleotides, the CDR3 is TGTGCCAGCAGACCGACGGGGGGCACTGAAGCTTTCTTT.

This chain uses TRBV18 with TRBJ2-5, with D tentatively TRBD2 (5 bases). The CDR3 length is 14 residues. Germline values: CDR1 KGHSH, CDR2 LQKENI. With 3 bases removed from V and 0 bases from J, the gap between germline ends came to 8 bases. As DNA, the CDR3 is TGTGCCAGCTCACCGCGGGCGGACCAAGAGACCCAGTACTTC. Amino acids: CASSPRADQETQYF.

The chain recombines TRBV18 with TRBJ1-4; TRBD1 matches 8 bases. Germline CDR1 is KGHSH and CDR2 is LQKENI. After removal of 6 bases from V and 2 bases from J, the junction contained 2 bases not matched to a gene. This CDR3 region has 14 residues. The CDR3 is CASSPGGTNEKLFF. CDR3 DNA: TGTGCCAGCTCCCCAGGGGGCACTAATGAAAAACTGTTTTTT.

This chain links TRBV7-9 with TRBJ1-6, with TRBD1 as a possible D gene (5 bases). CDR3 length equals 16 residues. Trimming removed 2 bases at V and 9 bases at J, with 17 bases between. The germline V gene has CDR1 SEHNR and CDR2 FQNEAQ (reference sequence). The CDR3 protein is CASSLPRAGRVSPLHF. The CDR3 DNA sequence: TGTGCCAGCAGCTTACCCAGGGCAGGTCGAGTTTCACCCCTCCACTTT.

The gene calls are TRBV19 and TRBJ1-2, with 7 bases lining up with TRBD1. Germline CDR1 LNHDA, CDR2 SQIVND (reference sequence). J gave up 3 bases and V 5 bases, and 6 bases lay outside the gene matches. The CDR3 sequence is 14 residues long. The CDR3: CASSRDSKYYGYTF. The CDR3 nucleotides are TGTGCCAGTAGTCGGGACAGCAAATACTATGGCTACACCTTC.

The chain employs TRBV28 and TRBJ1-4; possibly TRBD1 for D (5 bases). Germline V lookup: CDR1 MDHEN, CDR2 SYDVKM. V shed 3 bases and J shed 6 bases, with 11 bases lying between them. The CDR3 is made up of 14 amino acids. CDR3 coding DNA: TGTGCCAGCAGTTTTTACAGGCAATATGAAAAACTGTTTTTT. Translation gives CASSFYRQYEKLFF. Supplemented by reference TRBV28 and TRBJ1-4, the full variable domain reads DVKVTQSSRYLVKRTGEKVFLECVQDMDHENMFWYRQDPGLGLRLIYFSYDVKMKEKGDIPEGYSVSREKKERFSLILESASTNQTSMYLCASSFYRQYEKLFFGSGTQLSVL.

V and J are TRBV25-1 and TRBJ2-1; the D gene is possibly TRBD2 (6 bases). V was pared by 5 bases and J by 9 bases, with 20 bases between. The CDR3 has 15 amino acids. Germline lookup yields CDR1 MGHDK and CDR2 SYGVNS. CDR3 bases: TGTGCCAGCAGTCCCTGGGGGGAACGGGAGAGTGAGCAGTTCTTC. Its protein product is CASSPWGERESEQFF.

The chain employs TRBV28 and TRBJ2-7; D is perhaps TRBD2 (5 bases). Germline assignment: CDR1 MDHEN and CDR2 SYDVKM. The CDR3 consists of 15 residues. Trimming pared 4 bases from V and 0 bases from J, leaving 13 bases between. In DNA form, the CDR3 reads TGTGCCAGCAGTTCGTTGGATAGCGTCTCCTACGAGCAGTACTTC. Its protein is CASSSLDSVSYEQYF.

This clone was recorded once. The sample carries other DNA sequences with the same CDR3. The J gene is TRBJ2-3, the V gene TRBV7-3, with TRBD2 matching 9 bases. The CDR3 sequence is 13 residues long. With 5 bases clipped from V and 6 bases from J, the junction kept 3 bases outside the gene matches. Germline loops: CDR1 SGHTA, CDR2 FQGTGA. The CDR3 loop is CASSPGLADTQYF. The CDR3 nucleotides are TGTGCCAGCAGCCCCGGACTAGCGGATACGCAGTATTTT.

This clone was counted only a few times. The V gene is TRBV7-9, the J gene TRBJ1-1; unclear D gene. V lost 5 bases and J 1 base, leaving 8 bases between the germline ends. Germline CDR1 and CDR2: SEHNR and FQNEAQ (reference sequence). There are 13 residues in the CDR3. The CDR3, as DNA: TGTGCCAGCAGCCCCACAGCGAACACTGAAGCTTTCTTT. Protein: CASSPTANTEAFF.

This chain's CDR3 is CASSNLAGDYNEQFF. CDR3 DNA sequence: TGTGCCAGTAGTAACCTAGCGGGAGACTACAATGAGCAGTTCTTC. The chain employs TRBV19 and TRBJ2-1; 10 bases are a match to TRBD2. The CDR3 runs to 15 residues. CDR1 and CDR2 (germline): LNHDA, SQIVND (reference sequence). Trimming at V came to 4 bases and at J to 3 bases, leaving 3 bases not matched to a gene.

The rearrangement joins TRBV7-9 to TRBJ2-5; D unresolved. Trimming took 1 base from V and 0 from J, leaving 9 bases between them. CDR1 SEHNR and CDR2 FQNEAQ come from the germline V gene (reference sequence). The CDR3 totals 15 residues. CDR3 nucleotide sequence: TGTGCCAGCAGCTTAGGCCTCAGCGACCAAGAGACCCAGTACTTC. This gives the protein CASSLGLSDQETQYF.

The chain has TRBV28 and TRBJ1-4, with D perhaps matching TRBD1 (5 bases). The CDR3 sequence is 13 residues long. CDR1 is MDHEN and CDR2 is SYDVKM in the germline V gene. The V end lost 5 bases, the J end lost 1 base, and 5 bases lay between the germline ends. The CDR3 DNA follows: TGTGCCAGCAGTGGACAAACTAATGAAAAACTGTTTTTT. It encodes CASSGQTNEKLFF.

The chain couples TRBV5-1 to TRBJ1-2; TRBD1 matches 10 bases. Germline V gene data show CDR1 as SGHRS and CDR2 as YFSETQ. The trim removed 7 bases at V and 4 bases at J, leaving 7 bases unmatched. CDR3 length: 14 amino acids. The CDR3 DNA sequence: TGCGCCAGCCGCCCGGGACAGGGGTTCTATGGCTACACCTTC. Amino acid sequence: CASRPGQGFYGYTF.

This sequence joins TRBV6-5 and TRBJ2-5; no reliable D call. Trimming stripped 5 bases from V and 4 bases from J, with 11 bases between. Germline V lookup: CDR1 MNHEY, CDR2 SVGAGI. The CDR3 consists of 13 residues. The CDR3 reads CASSRVRGETQYF. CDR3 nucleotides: TGTGCCAGCAGTCGAGTTAGAGGAGAGACCCAGTACTTC.

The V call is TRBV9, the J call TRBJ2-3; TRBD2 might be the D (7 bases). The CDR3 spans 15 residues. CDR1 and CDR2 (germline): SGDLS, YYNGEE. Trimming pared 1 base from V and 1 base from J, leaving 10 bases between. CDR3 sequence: CASSVLGGGTDTQYF. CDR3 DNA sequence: TGTGCCAGCAGCGTATTAGGGGGGGGCACAGATACGCAGTATTTT.

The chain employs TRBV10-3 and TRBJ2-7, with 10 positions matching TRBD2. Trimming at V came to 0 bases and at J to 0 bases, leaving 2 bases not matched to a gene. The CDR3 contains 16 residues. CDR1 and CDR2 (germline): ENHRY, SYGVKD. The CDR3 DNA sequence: TGTGCCATCAGTGAGTCAACTAGCGGGATCTCCTACGAGCAGTACTTC. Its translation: CAISESTSGISYEQYF.

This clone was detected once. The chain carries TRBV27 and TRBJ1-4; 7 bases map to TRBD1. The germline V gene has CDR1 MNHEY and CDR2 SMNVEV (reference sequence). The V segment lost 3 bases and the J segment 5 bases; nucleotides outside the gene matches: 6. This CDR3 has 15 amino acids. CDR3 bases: TGTGCCAGCAGTTTCAGGACAGGAGGGAATGAAAAACTGTTTTTT. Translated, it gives CASSFRTGGNEKLFF.

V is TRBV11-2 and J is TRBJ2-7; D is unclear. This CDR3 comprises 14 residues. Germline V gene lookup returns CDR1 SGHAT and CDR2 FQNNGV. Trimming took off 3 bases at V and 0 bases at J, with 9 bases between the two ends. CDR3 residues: CASSFEVSSYEQYF. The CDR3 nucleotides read TGTGCCAGCAGCTTCGAGGTTAGCTCCTACGAGCAGTACTTC.

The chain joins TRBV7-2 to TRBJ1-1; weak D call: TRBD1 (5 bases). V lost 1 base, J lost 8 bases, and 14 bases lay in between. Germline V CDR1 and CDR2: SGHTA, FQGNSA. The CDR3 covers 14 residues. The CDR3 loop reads CASSLVGGFREAFF. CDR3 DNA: TGTGCCAGCAGCTTAGTGGGGGGGTTCAGGGAAGCTTTCTTT.

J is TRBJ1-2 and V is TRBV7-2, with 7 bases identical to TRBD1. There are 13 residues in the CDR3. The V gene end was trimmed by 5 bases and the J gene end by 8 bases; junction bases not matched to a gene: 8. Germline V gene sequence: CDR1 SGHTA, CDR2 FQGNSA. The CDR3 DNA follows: TGTGCCAGCAGCAACAGGGGCGAGGGGGGCTACACCTTC. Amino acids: CASSNRGEGGYTF.

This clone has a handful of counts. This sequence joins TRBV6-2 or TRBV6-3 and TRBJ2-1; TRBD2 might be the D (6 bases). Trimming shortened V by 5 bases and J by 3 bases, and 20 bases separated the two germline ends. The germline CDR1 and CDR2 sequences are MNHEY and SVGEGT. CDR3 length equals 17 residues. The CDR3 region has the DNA TGTGCCAGCAGTCCGCAAGGGACTCTACGTGTCTACAATGAGCAGTTCTTC. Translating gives CASSPQGTLRVYNEQFF.

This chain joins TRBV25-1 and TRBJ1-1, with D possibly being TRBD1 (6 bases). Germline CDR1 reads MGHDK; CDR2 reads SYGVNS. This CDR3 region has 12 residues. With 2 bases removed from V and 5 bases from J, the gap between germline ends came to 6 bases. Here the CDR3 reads CASSEQGTEAFF. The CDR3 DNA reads TGTGCCAGCAGTGAACAGGGGACTGAAGCTTTCTTT.